This T cell receptor beta chain was retrieved from a study of T cells in Graves' hyperthyroidism and ophthalmopathy. Findings of the study overall: Blood samples included most of the expanded thyroid clonotypes exceeding 0.001.

This clonotype was recorded a few times. No antigen is known for it. One end of the junction is discordant with germline, which a read error may explain. The diagnoses drew upon clinical symptoms, serum thyroxine and TRAb, thyroid ultrasound and orbital computed tomography. The CDR3 totals 13 residues. Germline CDR1 is ENHRY and CDR2 is SYGVKD. TCR beta CDR3 regions were amplified from RNA transcripts. A first-round RT-PCR of the TCR CDR3 used the HTBI primer set. One entry per CDR3 protein, called by TCRdb with MiXCR from the multiplex PCR reads. The data contain hundreds of thousands of distinct CDR3 sequences, around 38% of them singletons.

Sequencing was performed on blood. The clonotype originates from a man between 18 and 29 years old with Graves' hyperthyroidism. V and J are TRBV10-3 and TRBJ2-7; 10 bases align to TRBD2. The CDR3 coding sequence is TGTGCCAGCAGTAAGGGACTAGCGTACGAGCAGTACTTC. Translation gives CASSKGLAYEQYF.